This passage covers 17 T cell receptor beta chains from one sample sequenced in a study of early T cells in non-severe SARS-CoV-2 infection. TCRdb independently ran MiXCR on the 5' RACE reads; one entry per CDR3 protein. Among some 48,000 distinct CDR3 sequences, around 4.6% were seen once, and the ten largest hold 5.5% to 6.5%. Material: whole blood. Source of these receptors: an adult who was a healthcare worker with PCR-confirmed SARS-CoV-2 infection or an uninfected control (not recorded which).

This clonotype was observed many times. The chain uses TRBV24-1 and TRBJ2-1; possibly TRBD2 for D (7 bases). In germline, CDR1 is KGHDR, CDR2 SFDVKD. Trimming left V 9 bases short and J 8 bases short, with 22 bases between. The CDR3 loop spans 15 amino acids. CDR3 loop: CATGLSGGPRDEQFF. CDR3 DNA sequence: TGTGCCACCGGGCTTTCGGGGGGCCCGAGGGATGAGCAGTTCTTC.

There are many counts of this clonotype. The V and J genes are TRBV30 and TRBJ2-7, with D perhaps being TRBD1 or TRBD2 (5 bases each). This CDR3 spans 14 amino acids. The V end was cut by 3 bases, the J end by 4 bases, with 16 bases between. Germline V CDR1 and CDR2: GTSNPN, SVGIG (reference sequence). The CDR3 DNA follows: TGTGCCTGGAGAGCTCAGGGAGCATTGTACGAGCAGTACTTC. Protein sequence: CAWRAQGALYEQYF.

This chain links TRBV30 with TRBJ1-6; possibly TRBD1 for D (5 bases). Per germline, CDR1 GTSNPN and CDR2 SVGIG (reference sequence). The germline V and J ends were trimmed by 3 bases and 8 bases, with 14 bases remaining between them. The CDR3 is made up of 14 amino acids. The CDR3 reads CAWSARGLDSPLHF. DNA of the CDR3: TGTGCCTGGAGCGCCCGGGGGTTGGATTCACCCCTCCACTTT.

This clonotype was picked up many times. The CDR3 region is CATSKTGGYEQYF. The CDR3 DNA reads TGTGCCACCAGCAAGACAGGGGGGTACGAGCAGTACTTC. The chain is built from TRBV15 and TRBJ2-7; 9 positions agree with TRBD1. V lost 4 bases and J lost 4; bases outside the gene matches: 2. The CDR3 runs to 13 residues. Germline V gives CDR1 LNHNV, CDR2 YYDKDF (reference sequence). Based on the CDR3 plus reference TRBV15 and TRBJ2-7, the full variable domain is DAMVIQNPRYQVTQFGKPVTLSCSQTLNHNVMYWYQQKSSQAPKLLFHYYDKDFNNEADTPDNFQSRRPNTSFCFLDIRSPGLGDTAMYLCATSKTGGYEQYFGPGTRLTVT.

This clonotype came up many times. The rearrangement uses TRBV7-9 and TRBJ2-3, with TRBD1 identical over 8 bases. CDR1 SEHNR and CDR2 FQNEAQ come from the germline V gene (reference sequence). Trimming cost V 5 bases and J 4 bases; bases outside gene matches: 8. The CDR3 runs 15 residues. The CDR3 DNA follows: TGTGCCAGCAGCCTATGGACAGGGATTGCAGATACGCAGTATTTT. It specifies CASSLWTGIADTQYF.

This clonotype was seen a few times. The chain is built from TRBV29-1 and TRBJ1-3; D gene unclear. Germline V gives CDR1 SQVTM, CDR2 ANQGSEA. Deletions cut 5 bases from V and 4 bases from J, with 9 bases between. CDR3 length equals 12 residues. The CDR3 is CSVFFGGNTIYF. The CDR3 DNA is TGCAGCGTTTTCTTCGGAGGAAACACCATATATTTT. The full variable domain, with the rest looked up from reference TRBV29-1 and TRBJ1-3, is SAVISQKPSRDICQRGTSLTIQCQVDSQVTMMFWYRQQPGQSLTLIATANQGSEATYESGFVIDKFPISRPNLTFSTLTVSNMSPEDSSIYLCSVFFGGNTIYFGEGSWLTVV.

Many counts were recorded for this clonotype. The rearrangement uses TRBV4-2 and TRBJ1-2; 8 nucleotides align to TRBD1. V trimming: 1 base; J trimming: 7 bases; junction bases outside the gene matches: 11. The CDR3 has 16 amino acids. In germline, CDR1 is LGHNA, CDR2 YNFKEQ. This CDR3 reads CASSQVVLQGAFGYTF. CDR3 nucleotides: TGTGCCAGCAGCCAAGTGGTTCTGCAGGGGGCGTTTGGCTACACCTTC.

In its sample, this clonotype was seen many times. The genes are TRBV24-1 and TRBJ2-1; TRBD2 matches at 10 bases. V was pared by 4 bases and J by 1 base, with 3 bases of the junction left unmatched. The CDR3 consists of 16 residues. Per germline, CDR1 KGHDR and CDR2 SFDVKD. CDR3 bases: TGTGCCACCAGTGACTGGACTAGCGGATCCTACAATGAGCAGTTCTTC. It specifies CATSDWTSGSYNEQFF.

This clonotype was detected many times. V gene TRBV20-1 combines with J gene TRBJ2-1, with 9 positions matching TRBD2. In germline, CDR1 is DFQATT, CDR2 SNEGSKA (reference sequence). V lost 6 bases and J lost 1; bases outside the gene matches: 7. The CDR3 covers 15 residues. CDR3 loop: CSARPAGGSYNEQFF. The CDR3 DNA follows: TGCAGTGCCAGGCCAGCGGGAGGATCCTACAATGAGCAGTTCTTC.

There are many counts of this clonotype. The chain joins TRBV20-1 to TRBJ2-3; 9 nucleotides line up with TRBD2. The V gene's germline CDR1 is DFQATT and CDR2 SNEGSKA (reference sequence). CDR3 size: 16 residues. The V and J ends lost 0 bases and 2 bases, in that order; junction bases with no gene match: 6. Written as DNA, the CDR3 is TGCAGTGCTAGAGATTCCGGACTAGCGAACACAGATACGCAGTATTTT. Translating it yields CSARDSGLANTDTQYF.

This clonotype appeared a single time. The chain combines TRBV5-4 with TRBJ2-3; D possibly corresponds to TRBD2 (5 bases). Trimming left V 2 bases short and J 8 bases short, with 18 bases between. Germline V CDR1 and CDR2: SGHNT, YYREEE (reference sequence). The CDR3 has 15 amino acids. Written as DNA, the CDR3 is TGTGCCAGCAGCTTTACGAGCCGTCGGGATAGTACGCAGTATTTT. Residues: CASSFTSRRDSTQYF. Full variable domain (missing parts from reference TRBV5-4 and TRBJ2-3): ETGVTQSPTHLIKTRGQQVTLRCSSQSGHNTVSWYQQALGQGPQFIFQYYREEENGRGNFPPRFSGLQFPNYSSELNVNALELDDSALYLCASSFTSRRDSTQYFGPGTRLTVL.

This clonotype was detected only a few times. V is TRBV11-2 and J is TRBJ2-7; no definite D call. V lost 0 bases and J 5 bases, leaving 14 bases between the germline ends. From germline, CDR1 is SGHAT and CDR2 FQNNGV. This CDR3 spans 15 amino acids. DNA of the CDR3: TGTGCCAGCAGCTTAGATCCAGACTTAGGGCACGAGCAGTACTTC. Encoded protein: CASSLDPDLGHEQYF. Filled out from reference TRBV11-2 and TRBJ2-7, the complete variable domain reads EAGVAQSPRYKIIEKRQSVAFWCNPISGHATLYWYQQILGQGPKLLIQFQNNGVVDDSQLPKDRFSAERLKGVDSTLKIQPAKLEDSAVYLCASSLDPDLGHEQYFGPGTRLTVT.

The sample holds many counts of this clonotype. The chain employs TRBV7-6 and TRBJ2-1, with 7 bases matching TRBD2. The V gene end was trimmed by 7 bases and the J gene end by 2 bases; junction bases not matched to a gene: 5. The CDR3 has 14 amino acids. Per germline, CDR1 SGHVS and CDR2 FNYEAQ. This CDR3 is CASTPLAPYNEQFF. CDR3 nucleotides: TGTGCCAGCACCCCACTAGCGCCCTACAATGAGCAGTTCTTC.

The rearrangement joins TRBV19 to TRBJ2-3, with D perhaps TRBD2 (5 bases). From germline, CDR1 is LNHDA and CDR2 SQIVND (reference sequence). V lost 4 bases, J lost 3 bases, and 8 bases lay in between. The CDR3 covers 13 residues. CDR3: CASSRPGTDTQYF. CDR3 nucleotide sequence: TGTGCCAGTAGTAGGCCGGGGACAGATACGCAGTATTTT.

This clonotype came up many times. This chain links TRBV7-9 with TRBJ1-3; 8 positions agree with TRBD1. Per the germline V gene, CDR1 is SEHNR and CDR2 is FQNEAQ (reference sequence). The CDR3 runs to 16 residues. Trimming cost V 4 bases and J 8 bases; bases outside gene matches: 13. The CDR3 DNA follows: TGTGCCAGCAGCTCCCGGGACAGGCCTGGAGGGGACACCATATATTTT. It translates to CASSSRDRPGGDTIYF.

The sample holds many counts of this clonotype. The V and J genes are TRBV20-1 and TRBJ1-4; 9 bases agree with TRBD1. The CDR3 runs to 14 residues. The trim removed 6 bases at V and 2 bases at J, leaving 4 bases unmatched. CDR1 DFQATT and CDR2 SNEGSKA come from the germline V gene (reference sequence). The CDR3 here is CSAHGTGTNEKLFF. CDR3 sequence (DNA): TGCAGTGCCCATGGGACAGGGACTAATGAAAAACTGTTTTTT.

This clonotype was found many times. The chain is built from TRBV6-6 and TRBJ1-4, with D unclear. Trimming took off 7 bases at V and 8 bases at J, with 17 bases between the two ends. Germline V lookup: CDR1 MNHNY, CDR2 SVGAGI (reference sequence). This CDR3 spans 14 amino acids. In DNA, the CDR3 is TGTGCCAGCAACTCTGGGAGGGCTGGCGAAAAACTGTTTTTT. It codes for CASNSGRAGEKLFF.